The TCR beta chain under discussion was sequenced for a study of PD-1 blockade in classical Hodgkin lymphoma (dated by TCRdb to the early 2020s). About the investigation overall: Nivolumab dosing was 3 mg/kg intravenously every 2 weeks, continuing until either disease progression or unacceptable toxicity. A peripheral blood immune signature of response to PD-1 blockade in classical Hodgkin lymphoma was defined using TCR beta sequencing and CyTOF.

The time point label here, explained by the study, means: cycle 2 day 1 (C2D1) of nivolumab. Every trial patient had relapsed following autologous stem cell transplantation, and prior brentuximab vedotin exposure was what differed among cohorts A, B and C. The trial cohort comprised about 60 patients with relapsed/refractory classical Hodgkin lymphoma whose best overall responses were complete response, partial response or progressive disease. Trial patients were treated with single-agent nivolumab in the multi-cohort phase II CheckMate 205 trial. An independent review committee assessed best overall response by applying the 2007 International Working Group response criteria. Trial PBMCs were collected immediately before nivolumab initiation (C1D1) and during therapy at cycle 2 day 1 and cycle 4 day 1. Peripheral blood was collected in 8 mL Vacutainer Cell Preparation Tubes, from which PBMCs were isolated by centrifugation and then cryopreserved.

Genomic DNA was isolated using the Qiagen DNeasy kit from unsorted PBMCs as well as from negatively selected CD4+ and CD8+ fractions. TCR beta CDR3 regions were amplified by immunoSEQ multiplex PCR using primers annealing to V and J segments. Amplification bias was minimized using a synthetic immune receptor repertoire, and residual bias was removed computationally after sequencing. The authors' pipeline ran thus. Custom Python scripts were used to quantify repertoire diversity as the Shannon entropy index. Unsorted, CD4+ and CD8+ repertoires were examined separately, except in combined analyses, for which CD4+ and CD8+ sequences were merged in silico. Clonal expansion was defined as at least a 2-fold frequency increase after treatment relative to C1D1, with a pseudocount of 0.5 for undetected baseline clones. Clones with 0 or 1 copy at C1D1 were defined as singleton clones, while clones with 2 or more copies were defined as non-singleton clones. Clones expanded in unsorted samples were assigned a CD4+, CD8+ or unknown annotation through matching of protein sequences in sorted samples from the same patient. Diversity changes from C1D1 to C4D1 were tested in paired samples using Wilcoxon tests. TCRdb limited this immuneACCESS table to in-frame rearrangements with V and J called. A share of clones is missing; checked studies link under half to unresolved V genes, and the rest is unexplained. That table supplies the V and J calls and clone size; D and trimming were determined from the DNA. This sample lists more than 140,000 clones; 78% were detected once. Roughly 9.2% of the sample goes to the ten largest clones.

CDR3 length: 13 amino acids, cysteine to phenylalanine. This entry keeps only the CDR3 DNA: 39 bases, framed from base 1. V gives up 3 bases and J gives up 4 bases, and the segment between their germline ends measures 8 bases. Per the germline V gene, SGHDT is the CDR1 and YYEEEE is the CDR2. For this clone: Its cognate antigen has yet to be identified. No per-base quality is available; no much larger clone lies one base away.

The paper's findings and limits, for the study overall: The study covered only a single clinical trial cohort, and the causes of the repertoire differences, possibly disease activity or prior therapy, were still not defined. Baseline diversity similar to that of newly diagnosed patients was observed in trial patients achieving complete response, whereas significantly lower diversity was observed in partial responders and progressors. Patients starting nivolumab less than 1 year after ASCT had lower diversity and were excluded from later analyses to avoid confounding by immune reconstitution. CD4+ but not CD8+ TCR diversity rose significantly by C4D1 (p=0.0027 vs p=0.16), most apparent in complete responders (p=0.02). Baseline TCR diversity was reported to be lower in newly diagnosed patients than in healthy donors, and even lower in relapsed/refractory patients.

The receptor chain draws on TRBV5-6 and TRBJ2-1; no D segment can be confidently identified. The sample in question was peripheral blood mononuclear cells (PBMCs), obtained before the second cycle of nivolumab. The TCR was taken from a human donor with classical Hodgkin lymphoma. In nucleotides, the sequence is TGTGCCAGCAGCTACCTACCGTACAATGAGCAGTTCTTC. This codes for CASSYLPYNEQFF. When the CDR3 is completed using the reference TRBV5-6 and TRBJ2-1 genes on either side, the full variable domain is DAGVTQSPTHLIKTRGQQVTLRCSPKSGHDTVSWYQQALGQGPQFIFQYYEEEERQRGNFPDRFSGHQFPNYSSELNVNALLLGDSALYLCASSYLPYNEQFFGPGTRLTVL.